The 5 T cell receptor beta chains reported below all come from one sample, sequenced in a study of lymphopenia after photon versus proton radiotherapy (dated by TCRdb to between 2018 and 2021). Libraries were prepared through the immunoSEQ multiplex PCR assay. The source is immuneACCESS, and TCRdb retained only in-frame sequences with V and J called. Part of the clones is not carried over; for the studies checked, unresolved V genes explain less than half of this, and the remainder is unexplained. Counted in this sample were about 28,000 clones; around 85% of them appeared once. The ten most abundant clones make up around a third of the sample. The source was peripheral blood, collected from a patient treated with photon-based radiotherapy. All receptors derive from a man aged 50 to 59 with gastric cancer.

V usage is TRBV5-4 and J usage is TRBJ2-1; D perhaps matches TRBD2 (7 bases). This CDR3 comprises 15 residues. Germline CDR1 is SGHNT and CDR2 is YYREEE (reference sequence). V was trimmed by 7 bases and J by 5 bases, leaving 19 bases between them. CDR3 DNA: TGTGCCAGCTCCCGAGACCGGGGGGCCCACAATGAGCAGTTCTTC. Translation: CASSRDRGAHNEQFF.

The chain's CDR3 is CASLLQGTGANVLTF. DNA for the CDR3: TGTGCCAGTTTACTCCAGGGGACTGGGGCCAACGTCCTGACTTTC. The genes are TRBV19 and TRBJ2-6, with D perhaps TRBD1 (6 bases). The V gene lost 8 bases and the J gene lost 2 bases, with 13 bases spanning the gap. CDR3 length equals 15 residues. Looked up from germline, CDR1 is LNHDA and CDR2 is SQIVND (reference sequence).

The chain carries TRBV6-1 and TRBJ1-6, with no clear D. CDR3 length: 15 residues. V lost 2 bases, J lost 2 bases, and 7 bases lay in between. Looked up from germline, CDR1 is MNHNS and CDR2 is SASEGT. In nucleotides, the CDR3 is TGTGCCAGCAGTGAACGGGCCGCCTATAATTCACCCCTCCACTTT. It specifies CASSERAAYNSPLHF.

V and J are TRBV20-1 and TRBJ2-3; TRBD1 might be the D (5 bases). From germline, CDR1 is DFQATT and CDR2 SNEGSKA (reference sequence). CDR3 size: 11 residues. The CDR3 here is CGLLGADTQYF. CDR3 coding DNA: TGCGGGTTATTAGGGGCAGATACGCAGTATTTT.

This clone occurred once. The rearrangement joins TRBV10-1 to TRBJ2-3, with D tentatively TRBD2 (6 bases). CDR1 WNHNN and CDR2 SYGVQD come from the germline V gene (reference sequence). This CDR3 has 13 amino acids. V lost 5 bases and J 4 bases, leaving 10 bases between the germline ends. For the CDR3, the DNA is TGCGCCAGCAGTTGGGGGGAGGCAGATACGCAGTATTTT. It codes for CASSWGEADTQYF.